These 6 T cell receptor beta chains were all obtained from the same sample, sequenced in a study of T cells in women clearing cervical HPV infection. The protocol was immunoSEQ multiplex PCR, while the TCRdb copy is restricted to in-frame clones and leaves out a portion. The sample totals 45,000 to 55,000 clones; its top ten clones hold around 1.5%. Specimen: blood buffy coat. The source is a woman between 18 and 69 years old with a cervical HPV16 infection that either progressed to CIN3+ or cleared (not recorded which).

About this clone itself: The observed sequence ends 3 residues before the CDR3 terminus, with the missing tail filled in from the germline J gene. The chain links TRBV7-2 to TRBJ1-2; 7 nucleotides agree with TRBD1. Germline V CDR1 and CDR2: SGHTA, FQGNSA. This CDR3 is 15 amino acids long. V lost 0 bases and J lost 7; bases outside the gene matches: 8. CDR3 bases read: TGTGCCAGCAGCTTAGCTGCAGGGGGTAGAAGTGGC. Its translation: CASSLAAGGRSG. In full, the CDR3 is CASSLAAGGRSGYTF.

Of note for this clone: The sequenced fragment ends 3 residues before the CDR3 boundary, so the rest is inferred from the germline J gene. The J gene is TRBJ1-5, the V gene TRBV20-1; D is unresolved. Looked up from germline, CDR1 is DFQATT and CDR2 is SNEGSKA (reference sequence). The length of the CDR3 is 13 residues. Trimming took 2 bases from V and 1 from J, leaving 6 bases between them. The DNA read from the CDR3 is TGCAGTGCTAGACCCGGGAGCAATCAGCCC. Residues: CSARPGSNQP. The whole CDR3 protein is CSARPGSNQPQHF.

In the case of this clone: The sequence runs out 3 residues before the end of the CDR3; the remainder is reconstructed from the germline J gene. This chain links TRBV20-1 with TRBJ1-5; D not certain. CDR1 and CDR2 (germline): DFQATT, SNEGSKA (reference sequence). CDR3 length equals 14 residues. The V end lost 1 base, the J end lost 0 bases, and 7 bases lay between the germline ends. CDR3 DNA (partial): TGCAGTGCTAGAGGGCAGGTTAGCAATCAGCCC. It codes for CSARGQVSNQP. The whole CDR3 is CSARGQVSNQPQHF.

A remark on this clone: The read finishes 3 residues shy of the CDR3 end, and the germline J gene is used to complete it. This chain joins TRBV7-2 and TRBJ2-5; tentative D call: TRBD2 (5 bases). V lost 5 bases to trimming and J lost 3 bases, with 10 bases between them. Germline CDR1 and CDR2: SGHTA and FQGNSA. This CDR3 contains 13 residues. Partial CDR3 DNA: TGTGCCAGCAGCCCCATCGGGGAAGAGACC. Translation gives CASSPIGEET. The complete CDR3 reads CASSPIGEETQYF.

In the case of this clone: The CDR3 end is not reached by the read, which stops 3 residues before it; the germline J gene fills it in. This chain connects TRBV2 to TRBJ2-3; D gene unclear. Germline CDR1 and CDR2: SNHLY and FYNNEI. V gave up 4 bases and J gave up 0 bases, with 5 bases separating them. CDR3 length equals 13 residues. Incomplete CDR3 DNA: TGTGCCAGCAGTGGTATGAGCACAGATACG. Translated, it gives CASSGMSTDT. In full, the CDR3 is CASSGMSTDTQYF.

To note about this clone: The read ends 3 residues early relative to the CDR3; the germline J gene fills the gap. The chain joins TRBV19 to TRBJ2-7; 10 nucleotides line up with TRBD1. Trimming removed 4 bases from V and 5 bases from J; junction bases left unmatched: 8. The CDR3 length is 15 residues. Germline-derived CDR1 and CDR2 are LNHDA and SQIVND (reference sequence). The CDR3 spells CASSTSGTGVHEQYF. CDR3 DNA, as far as it was read: TGTGCCAGTAGTACGTCGGGGACAGGGGTCCACGAG. The full variable domain, with the rest looked up from reference TRBV19 and TRBJ2-7, is DGGITQSPKYLFRKEGQNVTLSCEQNLNHDAMYWYRQDPGQGLRLIYYSQIVNDFQKGDIAEGYSVSREKKESFPLTVTSAQKNPTAFYLCASSTSGTGVHEQYFGPGTRLTVT.